This T cell receptor beta chain was retrieved from a study of blood T cell repertoires in COVID-19. Study context: Samples of COVID-19 (acute and convalescent) were obtained from the United States, Italy and Spain. T cells, B-cell-depleted T cells, or PBMCs supplied cDNA or gDNA.

How the authors handled the data: Amplification from reference gene primers served as the basis for estimated nucleated cell counts. The assay was immunoSEQ multiplex PCR, and TCRdb's table has in-frame clones only and misses some. The D gene and trimming were derived from the DNA, and the V and J assignments and clone size from that table. The table lists under 200,000 clones, approximately 85% of them singletons. V lost 0 bases, J lost 1 base, and 6 bases lay in between. The CDR3 contains 14 residues. The V gene's germline CDR1 is MNHEY and CDR2 SVGAGI. With respect to this clone: This specimen includes other DNA sequences encoding the same CDR3.

This receptor was obtained from a man in his fifties or sixties who had recovered from COVID-19. V and J are TRBV6-5 and TRBJ1-1; D gene ambiguous. The specimen was peripheral blood. In DNA, the CDR3 is TGTGCCAGCAGTTACTCGTATAGGAACACTGAAGCTTTCTTT. Translated: CASSYSYRNTEAFF.